The source of this T cell receptor (beta chain) is a study of T cells after yellow fever vaccination. Points from the study as a whole: Detected again after the booster were most primary-vaccination clones, at 96% CD4 and about 89% CD8. The secondary response was weaker but peaked faster, day 5 versus 15.

Synthesis of TCR cDNA relied on 5'RACE template switching, which attached a universal primer site and UMIs. One entry per CDR3 protein, called by TCRdb with MiXCR from the 5' RACE reads. Among a few hundred thousand distinct CDR3 sequences, 9.5% to 15% were seen once, and the ten largest hold roughly 3.1%. About this clonotype: Its antigen is undetermined.

The junction had 5 bases not matched to a gene; V was cut back by 6 bases and J by 5 bases. This CDR3 contains 14 residues. Germline V gene data show CDR1 as ENHRY and CDR2 as SYGVKD. The sample here was CD4+ T cells sorted from PBMCs, taken 15 days after the yellow fever booster vaccination. This clonotype originated in a man younger than 35 who received the YFV17D yellow fever vaccine. The chain recombines TRBV10-3 with TRBJ2-5; 11 bases match TRBD1. CDR3 bases: TGTGCCATCAGCACGGACAGGGGGCGGGAGACCCAGTACTTC. This sequence encodes CAISTDRGRETQYF.